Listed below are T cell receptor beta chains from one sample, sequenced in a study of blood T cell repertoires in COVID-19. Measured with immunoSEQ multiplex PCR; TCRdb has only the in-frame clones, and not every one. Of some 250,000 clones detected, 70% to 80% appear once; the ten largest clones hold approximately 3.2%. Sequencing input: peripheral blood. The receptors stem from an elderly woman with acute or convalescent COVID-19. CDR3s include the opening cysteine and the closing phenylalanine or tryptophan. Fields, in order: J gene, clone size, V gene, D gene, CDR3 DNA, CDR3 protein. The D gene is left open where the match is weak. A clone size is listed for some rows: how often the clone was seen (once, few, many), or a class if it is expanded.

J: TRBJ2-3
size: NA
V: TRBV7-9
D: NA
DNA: TGTGCCAGCAGCTTAGCCCTTAGGGGGGGGGCCACAGATACGCAGTATTTT
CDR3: CASSLALRGGATDTQYF

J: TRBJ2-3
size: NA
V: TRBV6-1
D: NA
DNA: TGTGCCAGCAGTGACCTCAGAACAGATACGCAGTATTTT
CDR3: CASSDLRTDTQYF

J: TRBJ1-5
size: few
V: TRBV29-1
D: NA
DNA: TGCAGCGTTAGTCAGGGCCTTAATCAGCCCCAGCATTTT
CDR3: CSVSQGLNQPQHF

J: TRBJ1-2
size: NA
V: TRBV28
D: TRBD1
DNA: TGTGCCAGCATGACGGCCGGACAGGGGGGTGGCTACACCTTC
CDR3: CASMTAGQGGGYTF

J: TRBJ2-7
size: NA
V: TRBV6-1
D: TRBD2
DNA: TGTGCCAGCAGTGAGCCGGCAGGACTAGCGGGAGCCTACGAGCAGTACTTC
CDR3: CASSEPAGLAGAYEQYF

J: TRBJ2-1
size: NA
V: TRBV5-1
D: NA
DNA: TGCGCCAGCAGCTTGACTTCGTACAATGAGCAGTTCTTC
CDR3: CASSLTSYNEQFF

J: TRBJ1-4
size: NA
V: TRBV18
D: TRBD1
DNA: TGTGCCAGCTCACGGACAGGAAAGAATGAAAAACTGTTTTTT
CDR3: CASSRTGKNEKLFF

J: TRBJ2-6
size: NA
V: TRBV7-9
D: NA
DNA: TGTGCCAGCAGCTTTGGGGGGTACTCTGGGGCCAACGTCCTGACTTTC
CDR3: CASSFGGYSGANVLTF

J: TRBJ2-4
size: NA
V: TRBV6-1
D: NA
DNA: TGTGCCAGCAGTGACGGAGGGAGTTTGGGCAAAAACATTCAGTACTTC
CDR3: CASSDGGSLGKNIQYF

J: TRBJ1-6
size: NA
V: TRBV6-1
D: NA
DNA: TGTGCCAGCAGTGAAACCGGGAGGGGTTCACCCCTCCACTTT
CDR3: CASSETGRGSPLHF

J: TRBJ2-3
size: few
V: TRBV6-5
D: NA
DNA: TGTGCCAGCAGTTACTCGCCCCTTAGGGGAGATACGCAGTATTTT
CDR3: CASSYSPLRGDTQYF

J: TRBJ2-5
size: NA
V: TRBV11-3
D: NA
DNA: TGTGCCAGCAGCAAGAGCGGCGGCCAAGAGACCCAGTACTTC
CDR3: CASSKSGGQETQYF

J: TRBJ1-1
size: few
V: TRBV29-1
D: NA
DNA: TGCAGCGCCGACAGGCCGAACACTGAAGCTTTCTTT
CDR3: CSADRPNTEAFF

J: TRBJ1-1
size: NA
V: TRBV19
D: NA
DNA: TGTGCCAGTAGTCTCTGGGGGGGCCCGGGACTCACGAACACTGAAGCTTTCTTT
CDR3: CASSLWGGPGLTNTEAFF

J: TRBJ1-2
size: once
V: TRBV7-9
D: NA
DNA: TGTGCCAGCAGCTCTGGCGGACGATATGGGGAGGGCTACACCTTC
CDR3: CASSSGGRYGEGYTF

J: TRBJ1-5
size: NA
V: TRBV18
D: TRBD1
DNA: TGTGCCAGCTCATTTGGACAGGGGGATCAGCCCCAGCATTTT
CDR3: CASSFGQGDQPQHF

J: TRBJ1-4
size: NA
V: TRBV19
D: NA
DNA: TGTGCCAGTAGTAGCCCGTGGACAGCAACTAATGAAAAACTGTTTTTT
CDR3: CASSSPWTATNEKLFF

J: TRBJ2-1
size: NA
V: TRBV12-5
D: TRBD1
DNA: TGTGCTAGTGGTCCATCCCGGACAGGGTTGGTTGGGCAGTTCTTC
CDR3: CASGPSRTGLVGQFF

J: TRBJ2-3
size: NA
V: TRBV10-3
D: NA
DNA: TGTGCCATCAGAATCGGGGGGCCGGGGGATACGCAGTATTTT
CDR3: CAIRIGGPGDTQYF

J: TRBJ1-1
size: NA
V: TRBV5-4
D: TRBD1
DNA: TGTGCCAGCAGCTTACAGGGGGCTGGGGACACTGAAGCTTTCTTT
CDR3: CASSLQGAGDTEAFF

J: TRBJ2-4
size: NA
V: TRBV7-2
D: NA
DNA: TGTGCCAGCAGCTTAAAGTCGGGTGGAAAAAACATTCAGTACTTC
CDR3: CASSLKSGGKNIQYF

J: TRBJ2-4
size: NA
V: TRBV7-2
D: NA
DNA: TGTGCCAGCAGCTCAAGGGAGTCCAAAAACATTCAGTACTTC
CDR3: CASSSRESKNIQYF

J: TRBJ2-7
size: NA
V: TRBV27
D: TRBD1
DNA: TGTGCCAGCAGTTCGTTGGGGACAGGGATCGACGAGCAGTACTTC
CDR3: CASSSLGTGIDEQYF

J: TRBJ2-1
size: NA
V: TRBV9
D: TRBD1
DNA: TGTGCCAGCAGCGTCATGACCGGGACAGCCTACAATGAGCAGTTCTTC
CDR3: CASSVMTGTAYNEQFF

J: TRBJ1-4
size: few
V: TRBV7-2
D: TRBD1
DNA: TGTGCCAGCAGCCCATTCGGACAGGGGGCAACTAATGAAAAACTGTTTTTT
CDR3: CASSPFGQGATNEKLFF

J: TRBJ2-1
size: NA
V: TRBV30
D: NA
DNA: TGTGCCTGGAGTGTACTTAGCGGAGGAACGTACAATGAGCAGTTCTTC
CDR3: CAWSVLSGGTYNEQFF

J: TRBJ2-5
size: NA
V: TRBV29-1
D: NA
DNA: TGCAGCGTTGCCCGGGACAACAACCAAGAGACCCAGTACTTC
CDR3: CSVARDNNQETQYF

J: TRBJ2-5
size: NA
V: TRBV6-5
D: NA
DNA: TGTGCCAGCAGTCCCAAAGAGACCCAGTACTTC
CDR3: CASSPKETQYF

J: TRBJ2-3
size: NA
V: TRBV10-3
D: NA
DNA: TGTGCCATCAGTGAGGCAGGTGGTGGGGTCCCTAGCGCGAGGGATGCGCAGTATTTT
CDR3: CAISEAGGGVPSARDAQYF

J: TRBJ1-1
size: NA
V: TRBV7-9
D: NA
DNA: TGTGCCAGCAGCTTAGGTTCGACACCGAACACTGAAGCTTTCTTT
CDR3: CASSLGSTPNTEAFF

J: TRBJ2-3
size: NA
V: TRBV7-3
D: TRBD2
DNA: TGTGCCAGCAGCTTAAGCCTGGGCGGGGGGGCCGCAGATACGCAGTATTTT
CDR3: CASSLSLGGGAADTQYF

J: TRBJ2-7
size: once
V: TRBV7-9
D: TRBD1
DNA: TGTGCCAGCAGCTTAGCGGGCCAGGGGGCAAGCGAGCAGTACTTC
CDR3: CASSLAGQGASEQYF

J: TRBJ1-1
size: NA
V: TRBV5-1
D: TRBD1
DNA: TGCGCCAGCAGCTTGGGGCAGGGGGCGGCTTTCTTT
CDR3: CASSLGQGAAFF

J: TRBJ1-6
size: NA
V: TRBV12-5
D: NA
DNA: TGTGCTAGTGCCCTGGGGAGAAACTCACCCCTCCACTTT
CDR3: CASALGRNSPLHF

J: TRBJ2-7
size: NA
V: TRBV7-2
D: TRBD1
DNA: TGTGCCAGCAGTCGGGACAGGGCCGCCTACGAGCAGTACTTC
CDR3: CASSRDRAAYEQYF

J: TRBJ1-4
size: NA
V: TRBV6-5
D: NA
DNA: TGTGCCAGCAGTTACGGTAGTAGCAGGGGAGAAAAACTGTTTTTT
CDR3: CASSYGSSRGEKLFF

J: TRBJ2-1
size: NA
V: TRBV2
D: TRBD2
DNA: TGTGCCAGCAGTGAGCGGGAGGGCCCAAATAATGAGCAGTTCTTC
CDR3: CASSEREGPNNEQFF

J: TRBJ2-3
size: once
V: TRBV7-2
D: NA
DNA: TGTGCCAGCAGCTTAAGCCCTAGCACAGATACGCAGTATTTT
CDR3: CASSLSPSTDTQYF

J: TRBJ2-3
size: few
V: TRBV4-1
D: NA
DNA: TGCGCCAGCAGCCTTACAGTTAGCACAGATACGCAGTATTTT
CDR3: CASSLTVSTDTQYF

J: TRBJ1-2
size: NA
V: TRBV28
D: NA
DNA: TGTGCCAGCAGTTACGGGGTCAACTATGGCTACACCTTC
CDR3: CASSYGVNYGYTF

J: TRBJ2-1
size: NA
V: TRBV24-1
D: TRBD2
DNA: TGTGCCACCAGAGCTAGCGGTGACAATGAGCAGTTCTTC
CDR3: CATRASGDNEQFF

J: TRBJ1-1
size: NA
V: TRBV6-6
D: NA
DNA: TGTGCCAGCAGTTCAGGGCGGGGGAACACTGAAGCTTTCTTT
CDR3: CASSSGRGNTEAFF

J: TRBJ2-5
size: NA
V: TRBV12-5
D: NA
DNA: TGTGCTAGTGGTTTGGGAGGGAGTACCCAAGAGACCCAGTACTTC
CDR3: CASGLGGSTQETQYF

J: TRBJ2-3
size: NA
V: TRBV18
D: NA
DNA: TGTGCCAGCTCACCCGGCACAGATACGCAGTATTTT
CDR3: CASSPGTDTQYF

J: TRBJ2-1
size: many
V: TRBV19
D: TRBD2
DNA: TGTGCCAGTAGGGCGGGGGGGCCCTACAATGAGCAGTTCTTC
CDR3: CASRAGGPYNEQFF

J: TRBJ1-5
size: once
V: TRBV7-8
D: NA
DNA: TGTGCCAGCAGCTTAGGTCAGTATCAGCCCCAGCATTTT
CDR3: CASSLGQYQPQHF

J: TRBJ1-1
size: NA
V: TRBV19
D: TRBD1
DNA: TGTGCCAGTAGTGGGGGGACAGGTGTAGGCACTGAAGCTTTCTTT
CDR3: CASSGGTGVGTEAFF

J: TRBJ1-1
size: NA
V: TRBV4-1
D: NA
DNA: TGCGCCAGCAGCCAACCGAGCCGCGGGGCGAACACTGAAGCTTTCTTT
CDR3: CASSQPSRGANTEAFF

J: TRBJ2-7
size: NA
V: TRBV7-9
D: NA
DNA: TGTGCCAGCAGCTTTCACGGCGGAAACTACGAGCAGTACTTC
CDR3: CASSFHGGNYEQYF

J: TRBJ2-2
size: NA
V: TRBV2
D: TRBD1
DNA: TGTGCCAGCATGACCGGGACAGCGAACACCGGGGAGCTGTTTTTT
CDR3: CASMTGTANTGELFF

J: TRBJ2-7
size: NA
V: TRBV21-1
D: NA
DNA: TGTGCCAGCAGCAACTGGAGGGGCCTAGCGGGAGGACCCCGCCACTACGAGCAGTACTTC
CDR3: CASSNWRGLAGGPRHYEQYF

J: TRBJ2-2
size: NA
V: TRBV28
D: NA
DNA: TGTGCCAGCAGCCAAACCTCCCCCGGTGTAACCGGGGAGCTGTTTTTT
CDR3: CASSQTSPGVTGELFF

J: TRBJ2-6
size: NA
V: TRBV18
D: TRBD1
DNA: TGTGCCAGCTCACCGACACAGGGGGCGGGATCGACTGGGGCCAACGTCCTGACTTTC
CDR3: CASSPTQGAGSTGANVLTF

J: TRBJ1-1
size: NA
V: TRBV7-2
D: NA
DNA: TGTGCCAGCAGCTTAGGATGGGGGGGAGCTTTCTTT
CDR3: CASSLGWGGAFF

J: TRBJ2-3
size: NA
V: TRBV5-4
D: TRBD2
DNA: TGTGCCAGCAGCTCCACCGGCGGGGGGCCCTTCACAGATACGCAGTATTTT
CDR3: CASSSTGGGPFTDTQYF

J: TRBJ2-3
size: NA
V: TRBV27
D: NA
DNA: TGTGCCAGCAGTTCGCCGGCAGATACGCAGTATTTT
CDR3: CASSSPADTQYF

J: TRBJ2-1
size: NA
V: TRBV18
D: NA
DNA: TGTGCCAGCTCAACCACTCGTTACAATGAGCAGTTCTTC
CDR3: CASSTTRYNEQFF